The clone carrying this TCR beta chain was observed many times. These data belong to a study of T cells in Graves' hyperthyroidism and ophthalmopathy. TCR beta CDR3 region amplification was performed from RNA transcripts. A set of HTBI primers served as the primers for a first-round RT-PCR of the TCR CDR3. MiXCR was run by TCRdb on the multiplex PCR reads, yielding one entry per CDR3 protein. The table includes roughly 740,000 distinct CDR3 sequences, approximately 16% detected once. Looked up from germline, CDR1 is MDHEN and CDR2 is SYDVKM. V dropped 6 bases and J dropped 7 bases, with 10 bases sitting between them. This CDR3 contains 13 residues.

The chain recombines TRBV28 with TRBJ1-6; D ambiguous. Sample: blood. This sequence was found in a man younger than 30 with Graves' hyperthyroidism. The CDR3 is CASSVRGNSPLHF. The DNA of the CDR3 is TGTGCCAGCAGCGTACGGGGAAATTCACCCCTCCACTTT.